These T cell receptor beta chains were read from a single sample in a study of PD-1 blockade in classical Hodgkin lymphoma. The method was immunoSEQ multiplex PCR; TCRdb's version includes in-frame clones alone and lacks a portion of them. Counted here are 25,000 to 35,000 clones, approximately 70% occurring once; the ten biggest clones make up roughly 24%. This material consisted of peripheral blood mononuclear cells (PBMCs), taken before the second cycle of nivolumab. These receptors were obtained from a human donor with classical Hodgkin lymphoma. Both conserved end residues are part of each CDR3. A D gene is named only where the DNA matches it firmly. Part of the rows lack a size; the others show once, few, many or a class for expanded clones.

J gene,clone size,D gene,V gene,CDR3 DNA,CDR3 protein
TRBJ1-1,few,.,TRBV19,TGTGCCAGTAGTATGACCAGGGCCCTGAACACTGAAGCTTTCTTT,CASSMTRALNTEAFF
TRBJ1-1,.,.,TRBV7-2,TGTGCCAGCAGCTTAGGGCCAGGTAAAAACACTGAAGCTTTCTTT,CASSLGPGKNTEAFF
TRBJ1-1,.,.,TRBV5-1,TGCGCCAGCAACACGTTCGGGGGGCTAGGCACTGAAGCTTTCTTT,CASNTFGGLGTEAFF
TRBJ1-3,once,.,TRBV19,TGTGCCAGTAGTACCCTCCTCGGAAACACCATATATTTT,CASSTLLGNTIYF
TRBJ1-5,few,TRBD1,TRBV6-1,TGTGCCAGCAGTGAGCCCGACAGGGGGGATCAGCCCCAGCATTTT,CASSEPDRGDQPQHF
TRBJ1-3,.,.,TRBV11-2,TGTGCCAGCAGCTTAGGGAACACCATATATTTT,CASSLGNTIYF
TRBJ1-1,.,.,TRBV19,TGTGCCAGTAGTCTCCTCACAGGTTTAGCTGGCACTGAAGCTTTCTTT,CASSLLTGLAGTEAFF
TRBJ1-5,.,.,TRBV7-8,TGTGCCAGCAGCTTAGACAGGGTTCAGCCCCAGCATTTT,CASSLDRVQPQHF
TRBJ2-6,.,TRBD2,TRBV19,TGTGCCAGTAGTTTGGTAGCGGGAGCTGGGGCCAACGTCCTGACTTTC,CASSLVAGAGANVLTF
TRBJ2-7,.,.,TRBV9,TGTGCCAGCAGCGTGGGCCGAAAAACCTACGAGCAGTACTTC,CASSVGRKTYEQYF
TRBJ1-1,.,.,TRBV6-1,TGTGCCAGCAGGACGGGGGTCATGAACACTGAAGCTTTCTTT,CASRTGVMNTEAFF
TRBJ2-3,.,.,TRBV19,.,CASTSGLADTQYF
TRBJ2-7,few,.,TRBV7-8,TGTGCCAGCAGCTTAGGGTCGACCTACGAGCAGTACTTC,CASSLGSTYEQYF
TRBJ2-4,.,TRBD2,TRBV28,TGTGCCAGCAGTAGCCCCGAGCTGGGGGGGGCCAAAAACATTCAGTACTTC,CASSSPELGGAKNIQYF
TRBJ1-2,.,TRBD1,TRBV28,TGTGCCAGCAGTTTACACGACAGGGAGAATGGCTACACCTTC,CASSLHDRENGYTF
TRBJ2-3,.,TRBD1,TRBV28,TGTGCCACTTACAGGGGTTCTGGGGTCACAGATACGCAGTATTTT,CATYRGSGVTDTQYF
TRBJ1-1,.,.,TRBV5-1,TGCGCCAGCAGCTTTGGACTACAGGGCTCCATGAACACTGAAGCTTTCTTT,CASSFGLQGSMNTEAFF
TRBJ2-1,.,.,TRBV19,TGTGCCAGTAGCTATATTGGACCCTCCTACAATGAGCAGTTCTTC,CASSYIGPSYNEQFF
TRBJ1-2,.,.,TRBV29-1,TGCAGCGTTGTCGGGAATGGCTACACCTTC,CSVVGNGYTF
TRBJ2-3,.,TRBD1,TRBV5-5,TGTGCCAGCAGCCGATACAGGGGGCCCGATACGCAGTATTTT,CASSRYRGPDTQYF
TRBJ2-2,.,TRBD1,TRBV27,TGTGCCAGCAGGGATACGGGGACAGACACCGGGGAGCTGTTTTTT,CASRDTGTDTGELFF
TRBJ1-3,once,.,TRBV10-2,TGCGCCAGCAGTGAATTGAGGGGAAACACCATATATTTT,CASSELRGNTIYF
TRBJ1-2,.,.,TRBV28,TGTGCCAGCAGTTTAGAGGGGGGCTATGGCTACACCTTC,CASSLEGGYGYTF
TRBJ2-3,.,TRBD1,TRBV6-5,TGTGCCAGCAGGGGGACAGGGCAAGATACGCAGTATTTT,CASRGTGQDTQYF
TRBJ1-4,.,TRBD1,TRBV10-3,TGTGCCATCAGACAGGGGCGCGGTGAAAAACTGTTTTTT,CAIRQGRGEKLFF